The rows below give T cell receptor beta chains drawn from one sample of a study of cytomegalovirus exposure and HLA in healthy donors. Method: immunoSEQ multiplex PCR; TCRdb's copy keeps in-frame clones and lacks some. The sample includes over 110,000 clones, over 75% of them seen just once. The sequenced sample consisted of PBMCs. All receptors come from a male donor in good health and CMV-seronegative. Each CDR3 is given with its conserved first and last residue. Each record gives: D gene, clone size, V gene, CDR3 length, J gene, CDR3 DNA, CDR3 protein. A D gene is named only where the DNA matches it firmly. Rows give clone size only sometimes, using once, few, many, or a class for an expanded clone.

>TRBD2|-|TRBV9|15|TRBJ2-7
TGTGCCAGCAGCGTAACCGGGACTAGCAACCACGAGCAGTACTTC
CASSVTGTSNHEQYF
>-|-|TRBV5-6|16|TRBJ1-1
TGTGCCAGCAGCTTGATAAGGGAGGCGATGAACACTGAAGCTTTCTTT
CASSLIREAMNTEAFF
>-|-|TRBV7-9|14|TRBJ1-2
TGTGCCAGCAGCTTGGGGCAGAGCCTGTATGGCTACACCTTC
CASSLGQSLYGYTF
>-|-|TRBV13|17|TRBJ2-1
TGTGCCAGCACCCCACCTCAACTAGTAGTTCTTAGCGATGAGCAGTTCTTC
CASTPPQLVVLSDEQFF
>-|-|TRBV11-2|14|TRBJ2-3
TGTGCCAGCATAGGGGCGACCCGCACAGATACGCAGTATTTT
CASIGATRTDTQYF
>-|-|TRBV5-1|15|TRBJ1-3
TGCGCCAGCAGCTTGGAACAGATTCCTGGAAACACCATATATTTT
CASSLEQIPGNTIYF
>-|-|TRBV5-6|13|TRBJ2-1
TGTGCCAGCACCTTGACTAGCTACAATGAGCAGTTCTTC
CASTLTSYNEQFF
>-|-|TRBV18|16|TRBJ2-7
TGTGCCAGCTCACCAGGGGCAGGGTTTCCAAACTACGAGCAGTACTTC
CASSPGAGFPNYEQYF
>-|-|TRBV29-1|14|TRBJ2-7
TGCAGCGTTAGTACAGGGGACGGGAGATACGAGCAGTACTTC
CSVSTGDGRYEQYF
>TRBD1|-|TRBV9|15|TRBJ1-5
TGTGCCAGCAGCGGCGGGACAGGGGGCAATCAGCCCCAGCATTTT
CASSGGTGGNQPQHF
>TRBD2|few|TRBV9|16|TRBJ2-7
TGTGCCAGCAGCCCCAGTCGACTAGCGGGAACCTACGAGCAGTACTTC
CASSPSRLAGTYEQYF
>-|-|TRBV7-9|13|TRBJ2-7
TGTGCCAGCAGCCACGACAGGGAGGACGAGCAGTACTTC
CASSHDREDEQYF
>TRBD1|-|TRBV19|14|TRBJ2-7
TGTGCCAGTAGTATCGGACAGGGTGGGTACGAGCAGTACTTC
CASSIGQGGYEQYF
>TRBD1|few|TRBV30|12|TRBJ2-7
TGTGCCGGACGGGACAGGGGGCTCGAGCAGTACTTC
CAGRDRGLEQYF
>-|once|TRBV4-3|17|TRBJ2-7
TGCGCCAGCAGCCAAGATCGGTCCGGGAGATCCCCCTACGAGCAGTACTTC
CASSQDRSGRSPYEQYF
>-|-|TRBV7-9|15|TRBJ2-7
TGTGCCAGCAGCTTAGTCGAGAGCGAGACCTACGAGCAGTACTTC
CASSLVESETYEQYF
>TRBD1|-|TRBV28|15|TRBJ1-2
TGTGCCAGCAGTACGAGGGACAGCGGTAACTATGGCTACACCTTC
CASSTRDSGNYGYTF
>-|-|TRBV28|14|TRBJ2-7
TGTGCCAGCAGTTTGTCGGGCAGGGTTTACGAGCAGTACTTC
CASSLSGRVYEQYF
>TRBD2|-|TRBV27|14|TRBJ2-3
TGTGCCAGCAGTCAGCTAGCGGCCACAGATACGCAGTATTTT
CASSQLAATDTQYF
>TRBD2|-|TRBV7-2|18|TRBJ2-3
TGTGCCAGCAGCTTGAGGGGATCAGCGGGAAGAACCACAGATACGCAGTATTTT
CASSLRGSAGRTTDTQYF
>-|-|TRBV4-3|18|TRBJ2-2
TGCGCCAGCAGCCAAGATCCCCTCGTCGGGACACCAACCGGGGAGCTGTTTTTT
CASSQDPLVGTPTGELFF
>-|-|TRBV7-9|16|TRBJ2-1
TGTGCCAGCAGCCCATCGGACTTGAGCTCCTACAATGAGCAGTTCTTC
CASSPSDLSSYNEQFF